One and the same sample provided the 7 T cell receptor beta chains below, sequenced in a study of shared clonotypes between healthy human individuals. The assay was immunoSEQ multiplex PCR, and TCRdb's table has in-frame clones only and misses some. Altogether more than 900,000 clones are present, approximately 78% being singletons, with the ten largest covering 0.61%. What was sequenced was memory CD4+ T cells from PBMCs. Subset reported: CD45RA-negative fraction. These receptor sequences come from a man aged 18 to 35 in good health. Some clones in this sample may be carry-over from other donors' samples.

The rearrangement links TRBV4-1 to TRBJ2-5; a weak D match, TRBD1 (6 bases). This CDR3 comprises 14 residues. Germline V gene sequence: CDR1 MGHRA, CDR2 YSYEKL. V lost 2 bases and J 1 base, leaving 8 bases between the germline ends. The CDR3 sequence: CASSQSDSQETQYF. The CDR3 DNA reads TGCGCCAGCAGCCAATCGGACAGCCAAGAGACCCAGTACTTC.

There are many counts of this clone. This rearrangement joins TRBV28 to TRBJ1-2, with unresolved D. CDR1 MDHEN and CDR2 SYDVKM come from the germline V gene. This CDR3 is 13 amino acids long. Trimming pared 3 bases from V and 4 bases from J, leaving 9 bases between. The CDR3 is CASSLGRAYGYTF. The CDR3 bases are TGTGCCAGCAGTTTGGGCCGAGCCTATGGCTACACCTTC.

The gene calls are TRBV5-4 and TRBJ1-2; possibly TRBD1 for D (5 bases). CDR3 length: 13 amino acids. Germline lookup yields CDR1 SGHNT and CDR2 YYREEE (reference sequence). The ends were cut back, 4 bases at V and 8 bases at J, with 15 bases in the middle. DNA of the CDR3: TGTGCCAGCAGCCAATCGGGACTGGAAGGCTACACCTTC. It specifies CASSQSGLEGYTF.

The chain is built from TRBV9 and TRBJ2-1; D uncertain. The ends were cut back, 0 bases at V and 0 bases at J, with 13 bases in the middle. From germline, CDR1 is SGDLS and CDR2 YYNGEE. The CDR3 runs to 17 residues. This CDR3 is CASSVAGWGSSYNEQFF. CDR3 in DNA: TGTGCCAGCAGCGTAGCTGGGTGGGGAAGCTCCTACAATGAGCAGTTCTTC.

This chain connects TRBV18 to TRBJ2-1, with a weak D call TRBD2 (7 bases). The germline V gene encodes CDR1 KGHSH and CDR2 LQKENI. Deletions cut 1 base from V and 9 bases from J, with 16 bases between. The CDR3 length is 15 residues. The CDR3 coding sequence is TGTGCCAGCTCACCACGACTACCAAGGGGGGGTGAGCAGTTCTTC. Protein product: CASSPRLPRGGEQFF.

This chain uses TRBV7-3 with TRBJ1-1, with unresolved D. Germline CDR1 and CDR2: SGHTA and FQGTGA. The CDR3 has 13 residues. The ends were cut back, 8 bases at V and 7 bases at J, with 17 bases in the middle. CDR3 bases: TGTGCCAGCGCCGTTAACCGGGGTTTTGAAGCTTTCTTT. Translated: CASAVNRGFEAFF.

This clone was observed once. V is TRBV5-1 and J is TRBJ2-5, with TRBD1 as a possible D gene (6 bases). V lost 4 bases to trimming and J lost 5 bases, with 21 bases between them. CDR1 is SGHRS, CDR2 YFSETQ, per germline. There are 16 residues in the CDR3. In nucleotides, the CDR3 is TGCGCCAGCAGCCCTAATGATAGGGAAAGGGGGGAGACCCAGTACTTC. Protein sequence: CASSPNDRERGETQYF.